This note documents a single T cell receptor (beta chain) sequence. Methods used by the authors: Reference gene primer amplification in the assay estimated nucleated cell counts. The repertoire was sequenced with immunoSEQ multiplex PCR; TCRdb's copy has only in-frame clones and lacks some. V and J calls and clone size come straight from that table; D and trimming were deduced from the DNA. The sample contains 210,000 or so clones, nearly 85% of which appear only once. Seattle's enrolled individuals joined amid active infection and were then monitored longitudinally. This sample was taken from a study of blood T cell repertoires in COVID-19. Whole-study context: There were acute and convalescent COVID-19 samples, and they came from the United States, Italy and Spain.

The sequencing input was peripheral blood. The TCR comes from a woman between 25 and 40 years old with COVID-19, enrolled during active disease.

Here the CDR3 DNA reads TGTGCCAGCTCAGCGACAGTATTCGGGACCGGGGAGCTGTTTTTT. This sequence encodes CASSATVFGTGELFF. The chain employs TRBV18 and TRBJ2-2; D possibly corresponds to TRBD1 (5 bases). Deletions cut 5 bases from V and 5 bases from J, with 15 bases between. Germline V gene data show CDR1 as KGHSH and CDR2 as LQKENI. CDR3 length: 15 amino acids.